This T cell receptor (beta chain) is drawn from a study of T-cell reconstitution after alpha-beta-depleted transplantation in children. During its preparation, the TCRbeta library received unique molecular identifiers. Using its own MiXCR run on the PCR reads, TCRdb lists one record per CDR3 protein. The table shows about 610,000 distinct CDR3 sequences, with 10% occurring only once. Note on this clonotype: A read error is possible here, since a much larger clone lies one base away.

Looked up from germline, CDR1 is SSHAT and CDR2 is FNYEAQ (reference sequence). This CDR3 spans 15 amino acids. The rearrangement joins TRBV7-7 to TRBJ2-5; TRBD1 aligns across 10 bases. The material was PBMCs from the stem cell graft donor, obtained from the stem cell graft. This TCR was recovered from a human donor who donated a stem cell graft to a child with acute myeloid leukemia. CDR3 in DNA: TGTGCTAGCAGCTTAGAGACAGGGGGCGGAGAGACCCAGTACTTC. It codes for CASSLETGGGETQYF.